Given below is one T cell receptor (beta chain) in context. Sequenced by immunoSEQ multiplex PCR; TCRdb stores in-frame clones only, minus some. The sample consists of around 62,000 clones, 70% to 90% of them appearing once. Trimming cost V 3 bases and J 1 base; bases outside gene matches: 10. CDR1 is SGDLS, CDR2 YYNGEE, per germline. The CDR3 runs 18 residues. The data stem from a study of T cell changes during pregnancy in multiple sclerosis. The V and J genes are TRBV9 and TRBJ2-2; 9 bases are a match to TRBD2. The material sequenced was peripheral blood, taken in the first trimester of pregnancy. The sequence was obtained from a female donor with multiple sclerosis, enrolled in a pregnancy study. The CDR3 loop is CASSALRLADKNTGELFF. For the CDR3, the DNA is TGTGCCAGCAGCGCCCTTCGACTAGCGGATAAGAACACCGGGGAGCTGTTTTTT.